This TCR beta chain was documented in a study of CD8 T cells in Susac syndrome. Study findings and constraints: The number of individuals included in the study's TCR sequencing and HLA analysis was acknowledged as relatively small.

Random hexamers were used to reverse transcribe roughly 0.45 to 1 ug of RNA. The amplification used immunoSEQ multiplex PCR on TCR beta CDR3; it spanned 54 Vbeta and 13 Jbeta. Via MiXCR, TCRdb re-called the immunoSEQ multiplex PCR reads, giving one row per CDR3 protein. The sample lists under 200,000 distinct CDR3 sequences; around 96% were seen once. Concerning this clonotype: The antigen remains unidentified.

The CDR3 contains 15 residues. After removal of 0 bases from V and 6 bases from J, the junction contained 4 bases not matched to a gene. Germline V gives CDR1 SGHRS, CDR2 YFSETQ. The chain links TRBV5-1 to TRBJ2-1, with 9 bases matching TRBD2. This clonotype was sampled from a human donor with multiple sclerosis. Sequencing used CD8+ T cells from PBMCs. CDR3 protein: CASSLEGSGSNEQFF. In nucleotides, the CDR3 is TGCGCCAGCAGCTTGGAAGGTAGCGGGAGCAATGAGCAGTTCTTC.